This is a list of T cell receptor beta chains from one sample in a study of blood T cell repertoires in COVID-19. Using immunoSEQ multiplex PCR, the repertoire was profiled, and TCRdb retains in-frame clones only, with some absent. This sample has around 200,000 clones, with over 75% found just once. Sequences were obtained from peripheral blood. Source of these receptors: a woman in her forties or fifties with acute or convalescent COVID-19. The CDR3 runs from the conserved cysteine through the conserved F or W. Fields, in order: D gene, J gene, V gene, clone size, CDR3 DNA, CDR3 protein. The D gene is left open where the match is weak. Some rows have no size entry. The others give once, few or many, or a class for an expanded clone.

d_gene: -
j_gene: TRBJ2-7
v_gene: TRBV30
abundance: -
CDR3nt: TGTGCCTGGAGCTTAGGGTCGGGACAACGTTACTTC
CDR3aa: CAWSLGSGQRYF

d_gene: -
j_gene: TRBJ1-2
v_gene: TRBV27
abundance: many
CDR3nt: TGTGCCAGCAGTTTTGGGCAGTCCTATGGCTACACCTTC
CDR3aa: CASSFGQSYGYTF

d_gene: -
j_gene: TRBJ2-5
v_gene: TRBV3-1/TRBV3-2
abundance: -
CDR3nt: TGTGCCAGCAGCCAAGGAATGACGGTAGGGGCAGAGACCCAGTACTTC
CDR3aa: CASSQGMTVGAETQYF

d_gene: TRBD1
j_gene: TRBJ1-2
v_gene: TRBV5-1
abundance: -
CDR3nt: TGCGCCAGCAGCTCCGAGGGACAGGGGGGTGGCTACACCTTC
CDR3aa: CASSSEGQGGGYTF

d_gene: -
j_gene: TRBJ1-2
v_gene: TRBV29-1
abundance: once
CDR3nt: TGCAGCGTTGATCAACAACCCGGCTACACCTTC
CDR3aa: CSVDQQPGYTF

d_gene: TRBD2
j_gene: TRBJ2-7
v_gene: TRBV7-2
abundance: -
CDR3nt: TGTGCCAGCAGTTTAGCCGGGACTAGCGTCGACGAGCAGTACTTC
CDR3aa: CASSLAGTSVDEQYF

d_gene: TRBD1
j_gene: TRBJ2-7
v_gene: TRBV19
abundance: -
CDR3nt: TGTGCCAGTAGTAGGACAGGGGTAAGCTCCTACGAGCAGTACTTC
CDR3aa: CASSRTGVSSYEQYF

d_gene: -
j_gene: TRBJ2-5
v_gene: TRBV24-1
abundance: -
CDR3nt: TGTGCCACCAGTGACCAAATAGAGACCCAGTACTTC
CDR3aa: CATSDQIETQYF

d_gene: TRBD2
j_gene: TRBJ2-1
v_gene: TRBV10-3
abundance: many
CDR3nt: TGTGCCATCAGTGTCTTAGGGACTAGCGGTGAGCAGTTCTTC
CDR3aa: CAISVLGTSGEQFF

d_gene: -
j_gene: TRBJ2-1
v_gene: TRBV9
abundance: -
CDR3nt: TGTGCCAGCAGCGTACAATACAATGAGCAGTTCTTC
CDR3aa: CASSVQYNEQFF

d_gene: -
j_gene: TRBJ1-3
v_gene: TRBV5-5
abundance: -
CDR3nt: TGTGCCAGCAGCGCTGACGGGTACTCTGGAAACACCATATATTTT
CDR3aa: CASSADGYSGNTIYF

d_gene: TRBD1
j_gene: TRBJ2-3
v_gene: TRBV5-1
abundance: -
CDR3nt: TGCGCCAGCAGCAGGGACAGGGGACCCGATACGCAGTATTTT
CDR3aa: CASSRDRGPDTQYF

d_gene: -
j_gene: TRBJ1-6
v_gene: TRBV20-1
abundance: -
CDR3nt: TGCAGTGCTAGTCGGCAGGGATCACCCCTCCACTTT
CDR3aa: CSASRQGSPLHF

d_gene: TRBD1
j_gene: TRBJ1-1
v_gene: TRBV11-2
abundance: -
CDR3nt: TGTGCCAGCAGGGGCCGGGCAGGGGGTACTGAAGCTTTCTTT
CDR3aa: CASRGRAGGTEAFF

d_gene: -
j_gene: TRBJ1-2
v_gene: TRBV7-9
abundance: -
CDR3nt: TGTGCCAGCAGCTTGCGGGGTAGCTATGGCTACACCTTC
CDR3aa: CASSLRGSYGYTF

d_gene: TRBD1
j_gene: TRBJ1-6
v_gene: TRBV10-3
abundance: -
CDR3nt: TGTGCCTCAAAAGACGGGACAGGTACAGCGGGATCACCCCTCCACTTT
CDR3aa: CASKDGTGTAGSPLHF

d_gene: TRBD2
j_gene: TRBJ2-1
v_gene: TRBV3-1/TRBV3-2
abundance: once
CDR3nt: TGTGCCAGCAGCCAAGATGCCAGCGGGAGGGCCAGGGATGAGCAGTTCTTC
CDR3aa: CASSQDASGRARDEQFF

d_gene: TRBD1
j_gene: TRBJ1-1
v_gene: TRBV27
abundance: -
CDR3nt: TGTGCCAGCAGTCAGCGCGCAGGGGGGAACACTGAAGCTTTCTTT
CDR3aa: CASSQRAGGNTEAFF

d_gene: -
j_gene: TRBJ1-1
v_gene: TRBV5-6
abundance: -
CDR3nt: TGTGCCAGCAGCCGTGGACAGTTCGCTGAAGCTTTCTTT
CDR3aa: CASSRGQFAEAFF

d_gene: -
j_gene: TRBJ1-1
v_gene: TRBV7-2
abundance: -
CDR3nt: TGTGCCAGCAGCATAAGACCGGGAACTGAAGCTTTCTTT
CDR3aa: CASSIRPGTEAFF

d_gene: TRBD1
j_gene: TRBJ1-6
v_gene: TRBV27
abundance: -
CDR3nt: TGTGCCAGCAGGTCGGGACAGACCAATTCACCCCTCCACTTT
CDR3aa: CASRSGQTNSPLHF

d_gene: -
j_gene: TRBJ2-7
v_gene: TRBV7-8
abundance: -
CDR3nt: TGTGCCAGCAGCGGCCGGGAGGGGGCCCACGAGCAGTACTTC
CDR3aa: CASSGREGAHEQYF

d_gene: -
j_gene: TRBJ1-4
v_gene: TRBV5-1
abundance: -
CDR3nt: TGCGCCAGCAGCTTCGATGACAGCCTTAATGAAAAACTGTTTTTT
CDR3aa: CASSFDDSLNEKLFF

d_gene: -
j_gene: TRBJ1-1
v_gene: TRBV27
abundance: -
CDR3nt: TGTGCCAGCAGTATGGACTTCCTGGGGACTGAAGCTTTCTTT
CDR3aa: CASSMDFLGTEAFF

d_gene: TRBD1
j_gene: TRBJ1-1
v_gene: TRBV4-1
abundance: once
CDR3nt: TGCGCCAGCAGCCAAGCTACCGGGACAGGACACACTGAAGCTTTCTTT
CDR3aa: CASSQATGTGHTEAFF

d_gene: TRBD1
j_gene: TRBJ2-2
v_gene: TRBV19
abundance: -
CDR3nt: TGTGCCAGTAGGACCGGGACAGAGAGGACCGGGGAGCTGTTTTTT
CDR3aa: CASRTGTERTGELFF

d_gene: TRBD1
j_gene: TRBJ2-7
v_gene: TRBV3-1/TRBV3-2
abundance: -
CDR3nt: TGTGCCAGCAGCCGACGGGGGACAGGCGCCTACGAGCAGTACTTC
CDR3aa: CASSRRGTGAYEQYF